Listed below are T cell receptor beta chains from one sample, sequenced in a study of blood T cell repertoires in COVID-19. Clones were sequenced by immunoSEQ multiplex PCR, and TCRdb holds only the in-frame ones, with some missing. This sample yields 310,000 or so clones, of which over 80% are seen a single time; approximately 9.4% belongs to the top ten. The source material was peripheral blood. The receptors shown here come from a man younger than 45 with COVID-19, enrolled during active disease. Each CDR3 is given with its conserved first and last residue. D genes are given only for firm matches. Size tells how often a clone was seen (once, few, many) or the class of an expanded clone, and some rows leave it out.

>NA|TRBJ2-7|NA|TRBV28
CASSSAYEQYF
TGTGCCAGCAGTTCTGCCTACGAGCAGTACTTC
>NA|TRBJ2-2|few|TRBV5-8
CASSLGGRLTGELFF
TGTGCCAGCAGCTTAGGGGGACGGTTAACCGGGGAGCTGTTTTTT
>TRBD1|TRBJ2-7|NA|TRBV28
CASRSLDRDYEQYF
TGTGCCAGCAGGTCCCTGGACAGGGACTACGAGCAGTACTTC
>TRBD1|TRBJ2-1|few|TRBV5-1
CASRVSDRVHNEQFF
TGCGCCAGCAGGGTTTCGGACAGGGTCCACAATGAGCAGTTCTTC
>NA|TRBJ2-1|NA|TRBV9
CASSVASSSYNEQFF
TGTGCCAGCAGCGTAGCTTCCAGCTCCTACAATGAGCAGTTCTTC
>TRBD1|TRBJ2-1|once|TRBV24-1
CATSDTGALNNEQFF
TGTGCCACCAGTGATACAGGGGCTCTTAACAATGAGCAGTTCTTC
>TRBD1|TRBJ2-7|NA|TRBV19
CASSTYGQGLYEQYF
TGTGCCAGTAGTACTTACGGACAGGGTTTGTACGAGCAGTACTTC
>NA|TRBJ1-2|NA|TRBV19
CASKVQQGVDGYTF
TGTGCCAGTAAGGTCCAGCAGGGTGTTGATGGCTACACCTTC
>NA|TRBJ2-3|NA|TRBV3-1/TRBV3-2
CASSQDAGNTQYF
TGTGCCAGCAGCCAAGATGCGGGAAATACGCAGTATTTT
>TRBD1|TRBJ2-7|NA|TRBV9
CASSSGTGGYEQYF
TGTGCCAGCAGTTCCGGGACAGGGGGCTACGAGCAGTACTTC
>TRBD1|TRBJ2-7|NA|TRBV13
CASSSTGGSRNEQYF
TGTGCCAGCAGCTCTACAGGGGGCTCTCGGAACGAGCAGTACTTC
>NA|TRBJ2-5|NA|TRBV7-9
CASSLWSYSYQETQYF
TGTGCCAGCAGCCTCTGGAGCTATTCGTACCAAGAGACCCAGTACTTC
>NA|TRBJ1-5|once|TRBV6-2/TRBV6-3
CASSPKGYQPQHF
TGTGCCAGCAGCCCAAAGGGGTATCAGCCCCAGCATTTT
>TRBD2|TRBJ2-2|NA|TRBV10-1
CASNGLAGANTGELFF
TGCGCCAGCAACGGACTAGCGGGGGCCAACACCGGGGAGCTGTTTTTT
>TRBD2|TRBJ2-2|NA|TRBV27
CASTNAGGGELFF
TGTGCCAGCACCAACGCGGGGGGTGGGGAGCTGTTTTTT
>TRBD2|TRBJ2-1|NA|TRBV9
CASSVSGGALYNEQFF
TGTGCCAGCAGCGTTAGCGGGGGGGCCTTGTACAATGAGCAGTTCTTC
>TRBD1|TRBJ1-1|NA|TRBV7-2
CASSSHRGLATEAFF
TGTGCCAGCAGCTCCCACAGGGGGCTGGCCACTGAAGCTTTCTTT
>NA|TRBJ2-3|NA|TRBV5-6
CASSPNTDTQYF
TGTGCCAGCAGCCCAAACACAGATACGCAGTATTTT
>NA|TRBJ2-2|NA|TRBV12-2
CASRLAPWNTGELFF
TGTGCAAGTCGCTTAGCCCCCTGGAACACCGGGGAGCTGTTTTTT
>NA|TRBJ1-2|once|TRBV3-1/TRBV3-2
CASSQSASNYGYTF
TGTGCCAGCAGCCAGAGTGCTTCCAACTATGGCTACACCTTC
>NA|TRBJ1-5|NA|TRBV19
CASSTTGLSYQPQHF
TGTGCCAGTAGTACTACAGGTTTGAGTTATCAGCCCCAGCATTTT